Presented here are 31 T cell receptor beta chains from one specimen sequenced in a study of Graves' ophthalmopathy and Graves' hyperthyroidism. RNA transcripts were the source from which TCR beta CDR3 regions were amplified. HTBI primers primed a first-round RT-PCR, and a second-round multiplex PCR followed. One entry per CDR3 protein, called by TCRdb with MiXCR from the multiplex PCR reads. The sample lists 900,000 to 1,200,000 distinct CDR3 sequences, roughly 35% occurring once. The specimen was peripheral blood or thyroid tissue (not recorded which). These receptor sequences come from an adult man with Graves' hyperthyroidism.

In this sample, this clonotype turned up many times. This sequence joins TRBV20-1 and TRBJ2-7; either TRBD1 or TRBD2 may fit D (5 bases each). Germline V lookup: CDR1 DFQATT, CDR2 SNEGSKA (reference sequence). V was trimmed by 5 bases and J by 9 bases, leaving 23 bases between them. The CDR3 is 14 residues long. CDR3 region: CSALPLVDVGRQYF. CDR3 in DNA: TGCAGTGCTCTGCCGCTGGTTGATGTGGGACGGCAGTACTTC.

V and J are TRBV7-2 and TRBJ2-5; D is perhaps TRBD2 (5 bases). V was shortened by 1 base and J by 9 bases, with 12 bases between the two germline ends. The CDR3 sequence is 13 residues long. Germline CDR1 reads SGHTA; CDR2 reads FQGNSA. DNA of the CDR3: TGTGCCAGCAGCTTAGGAGCGGTCACATCCCAGTACTTC. This sequence encodes CASSLGAVTSQYF.

This clonotype occurred a few times. V usage is TRBV29-1 and J usage is TRBJ2-5; TRBD1 or TRBD2 may be the D gene (5 bases each). From germline, CDR1 is SQVTM and CDR2 ANQGSEA. V was shortened by 7 bases and J by 3 bases, with 12 bases between the two germline ends. The length of the CDR3 is 12 residues. The CDR3 region has the DNA TGCAGCGCAGGGTGGGGGAAAGAGACCCAGTACTTC. This translates into CSAGWGKETQYF.

V usage is TRBV29-1 and J usage is TRBJ2-1; 10 nucleotides line up with TRBD1. With V trimmed by 6 bases and J by 2 bases, 10 bases remained unmatched. CDR1 SQVTM and CDR2 ANQGSEA come from the germline V gene. This CDR3 is built from 16 residues. CDR3 amino acids: CSVTSRGTGAYNEQFF. CDR3 sequence (DNA): TGCAGCGTCACCTCACGTGGGACAGGGGCCTACAATGAGCAGTTCTTC.

In this sample, this clonotype turned up many times. This chain joins TRBV20-1 and TRBJ1-2; D uncertain. Germline loops: CDR1 DFQATT, CDR2 SNEGSKA (reference sequence). There are 13 residues in the CDR3. V shed 0 bases and J shed 4 bases, with 9 bases lying between them. The CDR3 region has the DNA TGCAGTGCTAGAGACGGAACCGTCTATGGCTACACCTTC. Translating it yields CSARDGTVYGYTF.

This clonotype was detected many times. The chain employs TRBV29-1 and TRBJ2-7; D is possibly TRBD2 (5 bases). This CDR3 is 13 amino acids long. V was cut by 0 bases and J by 4 bases, with 10 bases left in between. Germline lookup yields CDR1 SQVTM and CDR2 ANQGSEA. CDR3 sequence reads: CSVEDRGGYEQYF. As DNA, the CDR3 is TGCAGCGTTGAAGATCGAGGAGGATACGAGCAGTACTTC.

Note on this clonotype: A read error may be the cause here, since a much bigger clone is one base away. The chain links TRBV20-1 to TRBJ2-7; no clear D gene. CDR1 is DFQATT and CDR2 is SNEGSKA in the germline V gene (reference sequence). This CDR3 contains 13 residues. Deletions cut 6 bases from V and 2 bases from J, with 14 bases between. The CDR3 reads CSAHSPGTYEQYF. In DNA, the CDR3 is TGCAGTGCCCACTCCCCAGGAACCTACGAGCAGTACTTC.

There are many counts of this clonotype. The V and J genes are TRBV6-6 and TRBJ1-5; no definite D call. The germline V gene encodes CDR1 MNHNY and CDR2 SVGAGI (reference sequence). CDR3 length: 11 residues. Deletions cut 6 bases from V and 7 bases from J, with 7 bases between. The CDR3: CASSDAQPQHF. CDR3 coding DNA: TGTGCCAGCAGCGACGCGCAGCCCCAGCATTTT.

This clonotype was seen repeatedly, ten times or more. V gene TRBV7-9 combines with J gene TRBJ1-5; D not resolved. Trimming took 7 bases from V and 0 from J, leaving 13 bases between them. Germline V gene sequence: CDR1 SEHNR, CDR2 FQNEAQ (reference sequence). This CDR3 comprises 15 residues. CDR3 bases: TGTGCCAGCACCCCCGGCGGAGATAGCAATCAGCCCCAGCATTTT. It specifies CASTPGGDSNQPQHF. The full variable domain, completed using reference TRBV7-9 and TRBJ1-5, is DTGVSQNPRHKITKRGQNVTFRCDPISEHNRLYWYRQTLGQGPEFLTYFQNEAQLEKSRLLSDRFSAERPKGSFSTLEIQRTEQGDSAMYLCASTPGGDSNQPQHFGDGTRLSIL.

This clonotype has only a few counts. The J gene is TRBJ2-5, the V gene TRBV20-1; tentative D call: TRBD1 (5 bases). With 6 bases removed from V and 3 bases from J, the gap between germline ends came to 14 bases. CDR1 DFQATT and CDR2 SNEGSKA come from the germline V gene (reference sequence). The CDR3 consists of 13 residues. CDR3 protein: CSARRQYKETQYF. CDR3 bases: TGCAGTGCAAGAAGACAGTACAAAGAGACCCAGTACTTC.

This rearrangement joins TRBV27 to TRBJ1-1; possible D gene TRBD1, 5 bases. Trimming pared 6 bases from V and 7 bases from J, leaving 21 bases between. CDR1 and CDR2 from the germline V gene are MNHEY and SMNVEV (reference sequence). This CDR3 has 15 residues. This chain's CDR3 is CASRRGYGAGYEAFF. The CDR3 region has the DNA TGTGCCAGCAGACGAGGTTACGGGGCCGGGTATGAAGCTTTCTTT.

This clonotype appeared a few times. The chain has TRBV4-1 and TRBJ1-5; D is uncertain. V was trimmed by 0 bases and J by 9 bases, leaving 15 bases between them. The germline V gene has CDR1 MGHRA and CDR2 YSYEKL. The CDR3 runs to 15 residues. The CDR3 region has the DNA TGCGCCAGCAGCCAAGATCCAGCAGGATACCTGCCCCAGCATTTT. Translation gives CASSQDPAGYLPQHF.

This clonotype has a count of ten or more. The chain couples TRBV6-6 to TRBJ1-1; D gene unclear. The CDR3 covers 15 residues. Trimming left V 5 bases short and J 5 bases short, with 18 bases between. Germline CDR1 reads MNHNY; CDR2 reads SVGAGI (reference sequence). The CDR3 spells CASSEGSPGRTEAFF. The CDR3 DNA sequence: TGTGCCAGCAGTGAAGGGTCACCTGGGAGGACTGAAGCTTTCTTT.

The CDR3 DNA follows: TGCAGTGCCCATCAAGCAGAAGAACCGGGACAGGGAGACTACGAGCAGTACTTC. This gives the protein CSAHQAEEPGQGDYEQYF. This chain connects TRBV20-1 to TRBJ2-7; 9 bases are shared with TRBD1. This CDR3 has 18 amino acids. J was trimmed by 3 bases and V by 6 bases; bases with no gene match: 21. Germline lookup yields CDR1 DFQATT and CDR2 SNEGSKA (reference sequence).

This clonotype was detected many times. The J gene is TRBJ2-6, the V gene TRBV7-2; no firm D call. V shed 2 bases and J shed 4 bases, with 9 bases lying between them. The CDR3 loop spans 15 amino acids. Germline CDR1 and CDR2: SGHTA and FQGNSA. The CDR3 DNA follows: TGTGCCAGCAGCTTATTCGATTCCGGGGCCAACGTCCTGACTTTC. Protein product: CASSLFDSGANVLTF.

This clonotype is a singleton in its sample. In DNA form, the CDR3 reads TGTGCCAGCAGCCAACCTAGCGGAGGGGGAGTGGAGACCCAGTACTTC. Amino acid sequence: CASSQPSGGGVETQYF. V gene TRBV7-8 combines with J gene TRBJ2-5, with D tentatively TRBD2 (7 bases). There are 16 residues in the CDR3. CDR1 SGHVS and CDR2 FQNEAQ come from the germline V gene. V lost 5 bases to trimming and J lost 5 bases, with 21 bases between them.

In this sample, this clonotype turned up once. The chain employs TRBV7-2 and TRBJ1-5, with D possibly matching TRBD1 (5 bases). V was shortened by 3 bases and J by 11 bases, with 17 bases between the two germline ends. The CDR3 extends over 14 amino acids. Looked up from germline, CDR1 is SGHTA and CDR2 is FQGNSA. CDR3 DNA: TGTGCCAGCAGCTTTAGCGGGGGGTCAGAGACCCAGCATTTT. Its protein product is CASSFSGGSETQHF.

This clonotype was observed a few times. The V gene is TRBV11-2, the J gene TRBJ1-5; TRBD1 matches at 8 bases. V lost 5 bases, J lost 4 bases, and 13 bases stayed unmatched. Germline V gene lookup returns CDR1 SGHAT and CDR2 FQNNGV. This CDR3 region has 17 residues. CDR3 in DNA: TGTGCCAGCAGCCAGGCCGTGGCAGGGGGCCCGAATCAGCCCCAGCATTTT. Amino acids: CASSQAVAGGPNQPQHF.

This clonotype was counted many times. The V and J genes are TRBV7-8 and TRBJ1-6, with a tentative D call TRBD1 (5 bases). This CDR3 comprises 16 residues. Germline CDR1 SGHVS, CDR2 FQNEAQ. Trimming removed 6 bases from V and 6 bases from J, with 18 bases in between. In nucleotides, the CDR3 is TGTGCCAGCAGGGGGGTCGGGGCCCTAATTAATTCACCCCTCCACTTT. Translated: CASRGVGALINSPLHF.

This clonotype was counted ten times or more. This chain connects TRBV6-5 to TRBJ2-5; 7 bases agree with TRBD1. Trimming took 2 bases from V and 5 from J; bases not matched to a gene: 5. The CDR3 totals 14 residues. Germline-derived CDR1 and CDR2 are MNHEY and SVGAGI. Here the CDR3 DNA reads TGTGCCAGCAGTTACCGAGGGGGCCTGGAGACCCAGTACTTC. Translation gives CASSYRGGLETQYF.

The genes are TRBV11-2 and TRBJ2-5; the D call may be TRBD1 or TRBD2 (7 bases each). There are 14 residues in the CDR3. V was pared by 3 bases and J by 5 bases, with 13 bases between. Looked up from germline, CDR1 is SGHAT and CDR2 is FQNNGV. The DNA of the CDR3 is TGTGCCAGCAGCTTGGGAGGGGGCATGGAGACCCAGTACTTC. Encoded protein: CASSLGGGMETQYF.

This chain connects TRBV4-3 to TRBJ2-2; the D is unclear. This CDR3 region has 14 residues. V shed 4 bases and J shed 5 bases, with 11 bases lying between them. Looked up from germline, CDR1 is LGHNA and CDR2 is YSLEER. The CDR3 bases are TGCGCCAGCAGCCTCAGCCAAGGGACCGGGGAGCTGTTTTTT. As protein: CASSLSQGTGELFF.

The rearrangement links TRBV28 to TRBJ1-5; TRBD1 is a possible D gene (5 bases). Germline values: CDR1 MDHEN, CDR2 SYDVKM. V lost 7 bases and J lost 5, with 21 bases in between. The CDR3 totals 16 residues. The CDR3 nucleotides are TGTGCCAGCAAACCCTCGGTCAGGGAGGGGTATCAGCCCCAGCATTTT. Encoded protein: CASKPSVREGYQPQHF.

This clonotype has a handful of counts. The V call is TRBV10-3, the J call TRBJ1-6; a possible D gene is TRBD1 (6 bases). Germline V gene sequence: CDR1 ENHRY, CDR2 SYGVKD. Trimming removed 7 bases at V and 6 bases at J, with 13 bases between. The CDR3 spans 14 residues. CDR3 protein: CAITAGVTNSPLHF. DNA of the CDR3: TGTGCCATCACAGCAGGGGTGACTAATTCACCCCTCCACTTT.

The CDR3 sequence: CASSQKQGDVAGELFF. CDR3 nucleotide sequence: TGTGCCAGCAGCCAAAAACAGGGGGATGTGGCCGGGGAGCTGTTTTTT. The chain combines TRBV5-4 with TRBJ2-2, with 8 positions matching TRBD1. Losses at the gene ends were 4 bases for V and 6 bases for J; bases not matched to a gene: 11. This CDR3 is 16 amino acids long. Germline V gene lookup returns CDR1 SGHNT and CDR2 YYREEE (reference sequence).

The chain has TRBV7-8 and TRBJ1-4, with TRBD1 as a possible D gene (5 bases). Trimming left V 7 bases short and J 8 bases short, with 20 bases between. The CDR3 sequence is 15 residues long. Looked up from germline, CDR1 is SGHVS and CDR2 is FQNEAQ. DNA of the CDR3: TGTGCCAGCACCGACCGGGGGAGGGGACGGGAAAAACTGTTTTTT. It translates to CASTDRGRGREKLFF.

This clonotype was found many times. V is TRBV7-2 and J is TRBJ1-1; D gene ambiguous. The CDR3 contains 13 residues. The V gene lost 5 bases and the J gene lost 6 bases, with 13 bases spanning the gap. Germline-derived CDR1 and CDR2 are SGHTA and FQGNSA. CDR3 protein: CASSPVNSPEAFF. The CDR3 bases are TGTGCCAGCAGCCCCGTGAATTCTCCTGAAGCTTTCTTT.

This chain uses TRBV27 with TRBJ1-4; 7 nucleotides agree with TRBD1. Per germline, CDR1 MNHEY and CDR2 SMNVEV (reference sequence). The CDR3 extends over 14 amino acids. V lost 6 bases to trimming and J lost 3 bases; unmatched junction nucleotides: 4. This CDR3 is CASRTDRSNEKLFF. The DNA for the CDR3 is TGTGCCAGCAGGACGGACAGGTCTAATGAAAAACTGTTTTTT.

This clonotype was seen ten or more times. CDR3 nucleotide sequence: TGCGCCAGCAGTTCGACAGGGGAGAACACCGGGGAGCTGTTTTTT. It yields the protein CASSSTGENTGELFF. The rearrangement uses TRBV10-2 and TRBJ2-2; 8 positions match TRBD1. This CDR3 contains 15 residues. Per germline, CDR1 WSHSY and CDR2 SAAADI. V was pared by 5 bases and J by 1 base, with 3 bases of the junction left unmatched.

This clonotype was seen a few times. The rearrangement uses TRBV12-3 or TRBV12-4 and TRBJ1-5; 7 bases are shared with TRBD1. The CDR3 has 16 residues. The trim removed 7 bases at V and 3 bases at J, leaving 12 bases unmatched. The CDR3: CASIEAGRGYNQPQHF. In nucleotides, the CDR3 is TGTGCCAGCATTGAAGCCGGCAGGGGGTACAATCAGCCCCAGCATTTT.

This clonotype has just a few counts. The chain recombines TRBV15 with TRBJ2-7; D possibly corresponds to TRBD2 (5 bases). The V end lost 5 bases, the J end lost 4 bases, and 21 bases lay between the germline ends. This CDR3 is 16 amino acids long. Germline V gene data show CDR1 as LNHNV and CDR2 as YYDKDF (reference sequence). The chain's CDR3 is CATSRDDYPGKYEQYF. The CDR3 DNA follows: TGTGCCACCAGCCGCGATGACTACCCTGGGAAATACGAGCAGTACTTC.